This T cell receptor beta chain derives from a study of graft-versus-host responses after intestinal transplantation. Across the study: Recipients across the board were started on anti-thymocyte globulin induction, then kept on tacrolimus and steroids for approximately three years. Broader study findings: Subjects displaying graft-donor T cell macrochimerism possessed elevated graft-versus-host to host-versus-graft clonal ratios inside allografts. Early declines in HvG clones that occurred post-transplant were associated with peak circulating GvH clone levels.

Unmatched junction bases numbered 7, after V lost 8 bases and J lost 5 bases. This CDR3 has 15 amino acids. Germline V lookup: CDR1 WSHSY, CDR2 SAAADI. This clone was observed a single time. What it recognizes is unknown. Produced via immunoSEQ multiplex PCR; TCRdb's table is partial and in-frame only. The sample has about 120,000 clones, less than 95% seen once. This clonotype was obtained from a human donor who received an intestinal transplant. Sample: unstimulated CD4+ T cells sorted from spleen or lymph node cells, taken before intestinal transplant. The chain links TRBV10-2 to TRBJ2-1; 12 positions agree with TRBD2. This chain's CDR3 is CASSPSGRANNEQFF. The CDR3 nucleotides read TGCGCCAGCTCCCCTAGCGGGAGGGCCAACAATGAGCAGTTCTTC.